This TCR beta chain was obtained from a study of memory CD4+ T cells and cytomegalovirus serostatus. Study-wide results and limits: Of under 200 reported CMV TCRbeta sequences, 55 to 80 were found in memory CD4+ repertoires.

The sort gate was single viable CD3+CD4+CD8-CD45RO+ cells for memory CD4+ T cells. Donors' CMV status reflects serum IgG against pp150, pp28, p38, p52. The CDR3 has 16 residues. Trimming left V 1 base short and J 4 bases short, with 14 bases between. Germline CDR1 is SGHAT and CDR2 is FQNNGV. Of note for this clone: What it binds is unknown.

The protocol was immunoSEQ multiplex PCR, while the TCRdb copy is restricted to in-frame clones and leaves out a portion. Here the sample spans around 76,000 clones, around 82% being singletons. Sequenced sample: memory CD4+ T cells from blood. The chain combines TRBV11-2 with TRBJ1-3; D remains ambiguous. The receptor comes from an adult in good health and CMV-seropositive. CDR3: CASSLVRGYSGNTIYF. For the CDR3, the DNA is TGTGCCAGCAGCTTAGTTCGGGGTTATTCGGGAAACACCATATATTTT.